Below are 6 T cell receptor beta chains sequenced from a single sample in a study of shared clonotypes between healthy human individuals. TCRdb's copy holds only in-frame clones and misses some; the assay was immunoSEQ multiplex PCR. This table has around 1.9 million clones, 80% to 95% appearing once. Terminally differentiated effector memory CD45RA+ cells were excluded by CCR7 positive selection of CD45RO-negative cells. Sequencing was done on a sample of naive CD8+ T cells from PBMCs. The receptors stem from a man in his late teens or twenties in good health. Some clones in this sample may be carry-over from other donors' samples.

The rearrangement uses TRBV18 and TRBJ1-2; no firm D call. Per germline, CDR1 KGHSH and CDR2 LQKENI. This CDR3 is built from 17 residues. V was clipped by 1 base and J by 2 bases, with 17 bases between them. The CDR3 here is CASSPRSGVERNYGYTF. The CDR3 DNA is TGTGCCAGCTCACCACGGTCCGGGGTCGAGCGGAACTATGGCTACACCTTC.

CDR3 sequence (DNA): TGTGCCAGCAGCTTAGGCAGGACTAGCGGCGATAGCTACTTC. Its protein product is CASSLGRTSGDSYF. The chain carries TRBV5-6 and TRBJ2-7; 10 positions agree with TRBD2. Germline CDR1 is SGHDT and CDR2 is YYEEEE. After removal of 2 bases from V and 13 bases from J, the junction contained 12 bases not matched to a gene. The CDR3 is 14 residues long.

The rearrangement joins TRBV5-1 to TRBJ2-3; tentative D call: TRBD1 (5 bases). The CDR3 totals 17 residues. Trimming removed 0 bases at V and 2 bases at J, with 16 bases between. Germline CDR1 SGHRS, CDR2 YFSETQ. DNA of the CDR3: TGCGCCAGCAGCTTGGACCCCCTCCGGACACTCACAGATACGCAGTATTTT. It yields the protein CASSLDPLRTLTDTQYF.

This chain connects TRBV6-1 to TRBJ2-7; no clear D. The CDR3 spans 15 residues. Germline CDR1 reads MNHNS; CDR2 reads SASEGT. Trimming took off 3 bases at V and 3 bases at J, with 15 bases between the two ends. CDR3 in amino acids: CASSDGSLGGYEQYF. CDR3 coding DNA: TGTGCCAGCAGTGACGGCTCCCTGGGTGGCTACGAGCAGTACTTC.

Comments on this clone: The same CDR3 also results from other DNA sequences found in this sample. The V call is TRBV5-1, the J call TRBJ2-7; D might be TRBD1 (5 bases). The CDR3 length is 12 residues. Germline CDR1 reads SGHRS; CDR2 reads YFSETQ. V lost 7 bases, J lost 1 base, and 9 bases lay in between. The CDR3 DNA is TGCGCCAGCGCAGGGATTTCCTACGAGCAGTACTTC. This gives the protein CASAGISYEQYF.

This sequence joins TRBV6-6 and TRBJ2-7; D is possibly TRBD1 or TRBD2 (5 bases each). Looked up from germline, CDR1 is MNHNY and CDR2 is SVGAGI (reference sequence). This CDR3 contains 12 residues. V dropped 10 bases and J dropped 0 bases, with 10 bases sitting between them. DNA of the CDR3: TGTGCCACCCGGGACGGCTCCTACGAGCAGTACTTC. This encodes CATRDGSYEQYF.